The 25 T cell receptor delta chains listed next were all sequenced from one sample in a study of gamma-delta chains in newborns, infants, children. TCRdb re-called the reads using CATT. The profile shows 9,500 to 12,000 delta-chain clones, approximately 9.7% of them singletons. Sequencing was carried out using blood. These receptors were taken from a child who was a newborn, infant or young child, either healthy, febrile or measles-vaccinated (not recorded which).

Without a V gene call, the J gene is given as TRDJ1; TRDD3 is the table's D call, not checked against the DNA. This CDR3 is built from 18 residues. The CDR3 loop reads CACDSPFREGYDTDKLIF. DNA for the CDR3: TGTGCCTGTGACTCGCCATTCCGGGAGGGATACGACACCGATAAACTCATCTTT.

Remarks on this clone: This may stem from a read error, because a much larger clone lies one nucleotide away. The rearrangement links TRDV2 to TRDJ1, with 9 nucleotides matching TRDD3. The CDR3 sequence is 14 residues long. Germline values: CDR1 GEAIGNYY, CDR2 EKD. Trimming took 3 bases from V and 1 from J; bases not matched to a gene: 2. The CDR3 DNA sequence: TGTGCCTGTGACCCCTGGGGGATCACCGATAAACTCATCTTT. Amino acid sequence: CACDPWGITDKLIF.

This clone has only a few counts. V gene TRDV2 combines with J gene TRDJ1; 11 bases are shared with TRDD3. CDR1 is GEAIGNYY and CDR2 is EKD in the germline V gene. CDR3 length: 17 residues. J gave up 0 bases and V 3 bases, and 8 bases lay outside the gene matches. DNA for the CDR3: TGTGCCTGTGACCGACTGGGGGATAATAGAAACACCGATAAACTCATCTTT. The encoded protein is CACDRLGDNRNTDKLIF.

The V and J genes are TRDV2 and TRDJ1; 11 bases match TRDD3. From germline, CDR1 is GEAIGNYY and CDR2 EKD. V gave up 3 bases and J gave up 0 bases; unmatched junction bases: 14. The length of the CDR3 is 19 residues. CDR3 bases: TGTGCCTGTGACCCGGTGATGGGGGATACGCCAAGGTACACCGATAAACTCATCTTT. It is translated as CACDPVMGDTPRYTDKLIF.

This chain links TRDV2 with TRDJ1; 8 positions agree with TRDD3. Germline V CDR1 and CDR2: GEAIGNYY, EKD. V lost 0 bases to trimming and J lost 0 bases; unmatched junction nucleotides: 14. The CDR3 runs 19 residues. The CDR3: CACDTVGTGDTPYTDKLIF. As DNA, the CDR3 is TGTGCCTGTGACACCGTAGGTACTGGGGATACACCGTACACCGATAAACTCATCTTT.

This clone showed up just a few times. J is TRDJ1 and V is TRDV2; 8 nucleotides line up with TRDD3. This CDR3 has 17 residues. J was trimmed by 1 base and V by 2 bases; bases with no gene match: 11. Germline V gene lookup returns CDR1 GEAIGNYY and CDR2 EKD. In DNA form, the CDR3 reads TGTGCCTGTGACAGTTTACTGGGGGCCTACCTCACCGATAAACTCATCTTT. Protein sequence: CACDSLLGAYLTDKLIF.

This chain links TRDV2 with TRDJ1; 8 nucleotides align to TRDD3. Germline CDR1 reads GEAIGNYY; CDR2 reads EKD. V was clipped by 3 bases and J by 4 bases; unmatched bases: 18. The CDR3 sequence is 18 residues long. CDR3 sequence: CACDAVSPLLGGNDKLIF. The CDR3 DNA follows: TGTGCCTGTGACGCGGTATCCCCTTTACTGGGGGGGAACGATAAACTCATCTTT.

As to this clone: One end of the junction varies from germline; a read error may be responsible. The chain recombines TRDV2 with TRDJ1, with 7 bases identical to TRDD3. CDR3 length: 15 residues. Germline CDR1 is GEAIGNYY and CDR2 is EKD. The CDR3 here is CACDSVGEPTDRLIF. The DNA for the CDR3 is TGTGCCTGTGACTCCGTGGGGGAGCCGACCGATAGACTCATCTTT.

Points on this clone: One end of the junction fails to match germline, which may point to a read error. The chain carries TRDV2 and TRDJ1; a possible D gene is TRDD3 (6 bases). Germline matching of the DNA provided the J gene here, since TCRdb leaves it blank. CDR1 GEAIGNYY and CDR2 EKD come from the germline V gene. The CDR3 runs 18 residues. The CDR3 nucleotides read TGTGCCCGTGACACCGTTGCGGCCCGGGGGACTAACACCGATAAACTCATCTTT. It is translated as CARDTVAARGTNTDKLIF.

V usage is TRDV2 and J usage is TRDJ1; possibly TRDD3 for D (6 bases). V was shortened by 1 base and J by 0 bases, with 14 bases between the two germline ends. The germline gives CDR1 GEAIGNYY, CDR2 EKD. This CDR3 is 16 amino acids long. CDR3 region: CACDTMGVSYTDKLIF. The CDR3 region has the DNA TGTGCCTGTGACACAATGGGGGTTTCATACACCGATAAACTCATCTTT.

This clone has just a few counts. This chain connects TRDV2 to TRDJ1, with TRDD3 identical over 9 bases. Germline V gene data show CDR1 as GEAIGNYY and CDR2 as EKD. J was trimmed by 4 bases and V by 7 bases; bases with no gene match: 9. The CDR3 consists of 14 residues. The CDR3 DNA reads as TGTGCCTGCGACTCGCTGGGGGATGGCGATAAACTCATCTTT. Translation: CACDSLGDGDKLIF.

This clone was seen only a few times. This chain joins TRDV2 and TRDJ2; TRDD3 matches 9 bases. V shed 3 bases and J 0 bases; nucleotides not matched to a gene: 10. Germline V lookup: CDR1 GEAIGNYY, CDR2 EKD. The CDR3 covers 18 residues. The CDR3 sequence: CACDPVTGGQALTAQLFF. DNA of the CDR3: TGTGCCTGTGACCCAGTTACTGGGGGACAAGCTTTGACAGCACAACTCTTCTTT.

The chain joins TRDV2 to TRDJ3; 7 bases match TRDD3. The CDR3 extends over 19 amino acids. J lost 1 base, V lost 0 bases, and 8 bases had no gene match. CDR1 and CDR2 (germline): GEAIGNYY, EKD. The CDR3 reads CACDTGGITPSWDTRQMFF. Here the CDR3 DNA reads TGTGCCTGTGACACCGGGGGGATTACCCCTTCCTGGGACACCCGACAGATGTTTTTC.

The rearrangement joins TRDV2 to TRDJ1; a weak D match, TRDD3 (6 bases). The CDR3 extends over 17 amino acids. The germline V gene has CDR1 GEAIGNYY and CDR2 EKD. Trimming left V 0 bases short and J 7 bases short, with 23 bases between. CDR3: CACDTVGHKGETTKLIF. CDR3 nucleotide sequence: TGTGCCTGTGACACCGTCGGACACAAGGGGGAAACAACTAAACTCATCTTT.

This clone was found a few times. The V gene is TRDV2, the J gene TRDJ1; TRDD3 aligns across 7 bases. Germline CDR1 and CDR2: GEAIGNYY and EKD. The CDR3 sequence is 18 residues long. The junction had 15 bases not matched to a gene; V was cut back by 1 base and J by 2 bases. In nucleotides, the CDR3 is TGTGCCTGTGACACGCTACACACTGGGGACGAAAGGACCGATAAACTCATCTTT. Translation: CACDTLHTGDERTDKLIF.

A few counts support this clone. The chain is built from TRDV2 and TRDJ1; TRDD3 aligns across 13 bases. CDR1 is GEAIGNYY, CDR2 EKD, per germline. V lost 0 bases and J lost 0; bases outside the gene matches: 9. The length of the CDR3 is 19 residues. This chain's CDR3 is CACDTVHDWGIRDTDKLIF. CDR3 coding DNA: TGTGCCTGTGACACCGTCCACGACTGGGGGATACGTGACACCGATAAACTCATCTTT.

V and J are TRDV2 and TRDJ1; TRDD3 agrees at 8 bases. After removal of 0 bases from V and 0 bases from J, the junction contained 11 bases not matched to a gene. CDR1 is GEAIGNYY, CDR2 EKD, per germline. The CDR3 runs 18 residues. CDR3 in amino acids: CACDTLLGGLQYTDKLIF. The CDR3 DNA reads as TGTGCCTGTGACACCTTACTGGGGGGCCTTCAGTACACCGATAAACTCATCTTT.

On this clone itself: Other DNA sequences of this sample code for an identical CDR3. The gene calls are TRDV2 and TRDJ1; D call uncertain. V lost 3 bases to trimming and J lost 0 bases, with 13 bases between them. Germline CDR1 GEAIGNYY, CDR2 EKD. This CDR3 is 15 amino acids long. The CDR3 nucleotides are TGTGCCTGTGACGCACTAAAATCGTACACCGATAAACTCATCTTT. Amino acids: CACDALKSYTDKLIF.

DNA of the CDR3: TGTGCCTGTGACAAAGTACTGGGGGATACCCCTGCCTGGGACACCCGACAGATGTTTTTC. This encodes CACDKVLGDTPAWDTRQMFF. The chain couples TRDV2 to TRDJ3, with 12 nucleotides matching TRDD3. The CDR3 is made up of 20 amino acids. V gave up 2 bases and J gave up 2 bases; unmatched junction bases: 9. Germline V gene lookup returns CDR1 GEAIGNYY and CDR2 EKD.

The chain is built from TRDV2 and TRDJ3; D is unresolved. Trimming took off 1 base at V and 5 bases at J, with 5 bases between the two ends. Germline values: CDR1 GEAIGNYY, CDR2 EKD. The CDR3 length is 14 residues. The CDR3 DNA follows: TGTGCCTGTGACACGCTGGGGGACACCCGACAGATGTTTTTC. Translation gives CACDTLGDTRQMFF.

This clone showed up just a few times. The CDR3 DNA reads as TGTGCCTGTGACACTGTTGGGGGTGGCGATAAACTCATCTTT. Its translation is CACDTVGGGDKLIF. V is TRDV2 and J is TRDJ1, with D tentatively TRDD3 (6 bases). The CDR3 loop spans 14 amino acids. The germline V gene has CDR1 GEAIGNYY and CDR2 EKD. V dropped 1 base and J dropped 4 bases, with 12 bases sitting between them.

Only a few counts were recorded for this clone. This chain uses TRDV2 with TRDJ1; 10 nucleotides line up with TRDD3. With 0 bases clipped from V and 0 bases from J, the junction kept 12 bases outside the gene matches. The CDR3 runs to 19 residues. Germline V lookup: CDR1 GEAIGNYY, CDR2 EKD. The CDR3 is CACDTLTGGSNPHTDKLIF. The CDR3, as DNA: TGTGCCTGTGACACCCTTACTGGGGGATCGAATCCCCACACCGATAAACTCATCTTT.

V and J are TRDV2 and TRDJ1; 10 bases match TRDD3. The germline gives CDR1 GEAIGNYY, CDR2 EKD. The CDR3 runs to 19 residues. V trimming: 0 bases; J trimming: 3 bases; junction bases outside the gene matches: 15. The CDR3 DNA reads as TGTGCCTGTGACACCCTCCGTGGAACTAACTGGGGGATTCCCGATAAACTCATCTTT. Translated, it gives CACDTLRGTNWGIPDKLIF.

V and J are TRDV1 and TRDJ1; D gene uncertain. Assignment of the J gene here rests on matching the DNA to germline, because TCRdb gives none. Germline V gene data show CDR1 as TSWWSYY and CDR2 as QGS. V lost 4 bases and J 3 bases, leaving 18 bases between the germline ends. This CDR3 contains 16 residues. The CDR3 is CALGVKIFPTADKLIF. The CDR3 coding sequence is TGTGCTCTTGGGGTAAAAATTTTTCCCACGGCCGATAAACTCATCTTT.

This clone has only a few counts. The chain joins TRDV2 to TRDJ1; TRDD3 aligns across 7 bases. The V gene's germline CDR1 is GEAIGNYY and CDR2 EKD. The CDR3 consists of 15 residues. After removal of 7 bases from V and 5 bases from J, the junction contained 15 bases not matched to a gene. The CDR3 loop reads CACLPLGHGEDKLIF. The CDR3 DNA sequence: TGTGCCTGCCTCCCACTGGGGCATGGGGAGGATAAACTCATCTTT.